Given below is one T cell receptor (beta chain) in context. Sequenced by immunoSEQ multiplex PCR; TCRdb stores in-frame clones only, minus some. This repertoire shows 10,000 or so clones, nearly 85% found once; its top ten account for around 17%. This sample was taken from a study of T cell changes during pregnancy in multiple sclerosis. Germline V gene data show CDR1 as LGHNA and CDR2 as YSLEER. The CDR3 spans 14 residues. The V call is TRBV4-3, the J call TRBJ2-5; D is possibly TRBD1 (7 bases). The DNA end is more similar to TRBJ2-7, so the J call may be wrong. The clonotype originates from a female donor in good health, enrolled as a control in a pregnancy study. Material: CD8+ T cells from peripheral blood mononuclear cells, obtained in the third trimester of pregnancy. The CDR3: CASSQDRGAYEQYF. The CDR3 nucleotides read TGCGCCAGCAGCCAAGACAGGGGGGCCTACGAGCAGTACTTC.